The 19 T cell receptor beta chains below come from one sample, sequenced in a study of T-cell memory formation after mild COVID-19. TCRdb ran MiXCR on the 5' RACE reads and lists one entry per CDR3 protein. The sample yields 400,000 to 500,000 distinct CDR3 sequences, approximately 24% seen once. The sample comprised PBMCs or a T cell subset sorted from them (not recorded which). The receptors were gathered from an adult woman who had mild COVID-19 (a few samples of this study predate the infection). Cell type and time point are not known.

The table lists this clonotype with a count of one. The junction departs from the called germline gene at one end, perhaps through a read error. This chain joins TRBV7-9 and TRBJ2-2; D unclear. Per the germline V gene, CDR1 is SEHNR and CDR2 is FQNEAQ (reference sequence). The CDR3 sequence is 15 residues long. This CDR3 is CDSSPSTRSTGELFF. The CDR3 region has the DNA TGTGACAGCAGCCCGAGTACGCGATCAACCGGGGAGCTGTTTTTT.

This clonotype was seen a handful of times. CDR3 residues: CASSLGASDLYNEQFF. The CDR3 DNA follows: TGTGCCAGCAGCTTGGGGGCTAGCGACCTCTACAATGAGCAGTTCTTC. The J gene is TRBJ2-1, the V gene TRBV5-5, with D perhaps matching TRBD2 (6 bases). With 0 bases removed from V and 3 bases from J, the gap between germline ends came to 13 bases. CDR3 length: 16 amino acids. The germline V gene encodes CDR1 SGHKS and CDR2 YYEKEE (reference sequence).

The chain has TRBV4-1 and TRBJ2-7; tentatively, D is TRBD1 (6 bases). Germline-derived CDR1 and CDR2 are MGHRA and YSYEKL. Trimming left V 4 bases short and J 7 bases short, with 17 bases between. This CDR3 spans 14 amino acids. CDR3 in DNA: TGCGCCAGCAGCCCGACGACAGGTTACGGGGAGCAGTACTTC. Encoded protein: CASSPTTGYGEQYF.

The chain employs TRBV18 and TRBJ2-7; TRBD1 agrees at 7 bases. CDR1 KGHSH and CDR2 LQKENI come from the germline V gene. V was pared by 6 bases and J by 3 bases, with 8 bases of the junction left unmatched. The CDR3 has 14 amino acids. CDR3 coding DNA: TGTGCCAGCTCCTTTCGACAGGGCGGCTACGAGCAGTACTTC. Amino acids: CASSFRQGGYEQYF.

In its sample, this clonotype was seen a few times. V usage is TRBV24-1 and J usage is TRBJ1-1, with D perhaps matching TRBD1 (6 bases). Trimming shortened V by 5 bases and J by 5 bases, and 11 bases separated the two germline ends. The CDR3 loop spans 13 amino acids. Germline V lookup: CDR1 KGHDR, CDR2 SFDVKD. This chain's CDR3 is CATSVRGGTEAFF. The CDR3 DNA sequence: TGTGCCACCAGTGTTAGGGGGGGAACTGAAGCTTTCTTT.

The chain uses TRBV5-1 and TRBJ2-1; 15 bases are shared with TRBD2. CDR3 length: 21 amino acids. Germline V lookup: CDR1 SGHRS, CDR2 YFSETQ. J lost 4 bases, V lost 6 bases, and 20 bases had no gene match. The CDR3 protein is CASTPTGGAGTSGGKYNEQFF. For the CDR3, the DNA is TGCGCCAGCACCCCAACAGGGGGCGCAGGGACTAGCGGGGGGAAATACAATGAGCAGTTCTTC.

Of note for this clonotype: This could be a read error, since a much larger clone is one nucleotide away. DNA for the CDR3: TGTGCCAGCAGTTTGCGGAGGGCAAACACCGGGAAGCTGTTTTTT. Translation gives CASSLRRANTGKLFF. The chain combines TRBV12-3 or TRBV12-4 with TRBJ2-2, with D perhaps matching TRBD2 (6 bases). The CDR3 runs 15 residues.

This clonotype was seen a handful of times. The V call is TRBV4-1, the J call TRBJ2-1, with 9 bases aligning to TRBD1. V shed 1 base, J shed 4 bases, and the junction held 5 bases outside the gene matches. Per germline, CDR1 MGHRA and CDR2 YSYEKL. This CDR3 comprises 16 residues. As DNA, the CDR3 is TGCGCCAGCAGCCAAGGTGGACAGGGGTATTACAATGAGCAGTTCTTC. Its translation is CASSQGGQGYYNEQFF.

The chain recombines TRBV27 with TRBJ1-1, with a tentative D call TRBD1 (5 bases). Trimming pared 8 bases from V and 1 base from J, leaving 11 bases between. This CDR3 contains 13 residues. Germline loops: CDR1 MNHEY, CDR2 SMNVEV (reference sequence). CDR3 sequence (DNA): TGTGCCAGCTGTACAGGCGGGAACACTGAAGCTTTCTTT. Amino acid sequence: CASCTGGNTEAFF.

This clonotype was counted ten times or more. The chain has TRBV7-9 and TRBJ2-1; 8 bases map to TRBD1. The trim removed 1 base at V and 7 bases at J, leaving 0 bases unmatched. Per germline, CDR1 SEHNR and CDR2 FQNEAQ (reference sequence). CDR3 size: 13 residues. The chain's CDR3 is CASSLGQGNEQFF. CDR3 DNA: TGTGCCAGCAGCTTAGGACAGGGGAATGAGCAGTTCTTC.

This chain joins TRBV24-1 and TRBJ2-3, with D perhaps assigned TRBD1 or TRBD2 (5 bases each). The CDR3 totals 14 residues. The germline gives CDR1 KGHDR, CDR2 SFDVKD. The V and J ends lost 9 bases and 1 base respectively, with 13 bases between them. The CDR3 DNA is TGTGCCACCGGGGACCGCCCGGGCACAGATACGCAGTATTTT. Translated: CATGDRPGTDTQYF.

This clonotype appeared many times. This chain joins TRBV12-3 or TRBV12-4 and TRBJ2-3, with 11 positions matching TRBD2. The CDR3 contains 15 residues. With 6 bases clipped from V and 2 bases from J, the junction kept 4 bases outside the gene matches. This CDR3 reads CASRTSGGDTDTQYF. CDR3 bases: TGTGCCAGCAGAACTAGCGGGGGCGACACAGATACGCAGTATTTT.

The table lists this clonotype with a few counts. The genes are TRBV10-3 and TRBJ2-7, with D possibly TRBD1 on 6 matching bases. With 2 bases removed from V and 4 bases from J, the gap between germline ends came to 9 bases. The germline gives CDR1 ENHRY, CDR2 SYGVKD. This CDR3 has 13 amino acids. DNA of the CDR3: TGTGCCATCAGTGAGGGGGGCACTTACGAGCAGTACTTC. Its protein product is CAISEGGTYEQYF.

This clonotype was recorded a few times. The rearrangement joins TRBV12-3 or TRBV12-4 to TRBJ1-4, with 10 bases fitting TRBD1. The length of the CDR3 is 16 residues. V lost 6 bases to trimming and J lost 7 bases; unmatched junction nucleotides: 11. The CDR3 bases are TGTGCCAGCAGATCAAACCCGGGACAGGGGACTGAAAAACTGTTTTTT. Translation gives CASRSNPGQGTEKLFF.

This clonotype was seen only a few times. CDR3 nucleotide sequence: TGTGCCAGCGGACCTGGTACAGATGATACGCAGTATTTT. It is translated as CASGPGTDDTQYF. The chain joins TRBV6-2 or TRBV6-3 to TRBJ2-3; D call uncertain. The germline V and J ends were trimmed by 8 bases and 6 bases, with 15 bases remaining between them. The CDR3 sequence is 13 residues long. Per the germline V gene, CDR1 is MNHEY and CDR2 is SVGEGT.

This clonotype turned up a few times. V and J are TRBV24-1 and TRBJ2-1; 7 bases map to TRBD2. This CDR3 is 14 amino acids long. V was clipped by 6 bases and J by 5 bases; unmatched bases: 6. CDR1 and CDR2 from the germline V gene are KGHDR and SFDVKD. The CDR3: CATSRSGQHNEQFF. CDR3 nucleotides: TGTGCCACCAGTCGTAGCGGGCAGCACAATGAGCAGTTCTTC.

The chain uses TRBV18 and TRBJ2-7; D possibly corresponds to TRBD1 (5 bases). In germline, CDR1 is KGHSH, CDR2 LQKENI. V was shortened by 2 bases and J by 6 bases, with 14 bases between the two germline ends. The CDR3 has 14 residues. CDR3 amino acids: CASSPNGQSGEQYF. The CDR3 DNA is TGTGCCAGCTCACCAAATGGACAATCGGGCGAGCAGTACTTC.

This clonotype was detected a few times. This chain links TRBV29-1 with TRBJ2-7, with D perhaps TRBD1 or TRBD2 (5 bases each). V dropped 2 bases and J dropped 1 base, with 12 bases sitting between them. CDR3 size: 14 residues. Germline V CDR1 and CDR2: SQVTM, ANQGSEA. CDR3 bases: TGCAGCGTTGAATTGACTGGGACGTCCTACGAGCAGTACTTC. This encodes CSVELTGTSYEQYF.

This chain joins TRBV5-1 and TRBJ2-3; TRBD2 agrees at 11 bases. The V gene end was trimmed by 3 bases and the J gene end by 5 bases; junction bases not matched to a gene: 8. The CDR3 consists of 16 residues. CDR1 is SGHRS, CDR2 YFSETQ, per germline. Written as DNA, the CDR3 is TGCGCCAGCAGCTACCTGACTAGCGGGGCTCGAGATACGCAGTATTTT. It yields the protein CASSYLTSGARDTQYF.